The 15 T cell receptor beta chains below all came from one sample that was sequenced in a study of radiotherapy plus CTLA-4 blockade in lung cancer (dated by TCRdb to the late 2010s). Libraries were made using the immunoSEQ multiplex PCR assay. This immuneACCESS table, as held by TCRdb, lists in-frame sequences with V and J called but not all clones. Of the missing ones, under half trace to an unresolved V gene in checked studies; the others have no known cause. The sample records around 50,000 clones, 65% to 90% of which are singletons. The leading ten clones occupy about a sixth of the sample. The sequencing here drew on peripheral blood, taken from a patient treated with radiotherapy plus ipilimumab. Every receptor here comes from a human donor with non-small cell lung cancer that progressed on radiotherapy plus ipilimumab. Some clones in this sample may be carry-over from other donors' samples.

The chain uses TRBV29-1 and TRBJ1-6, with 9 positions matching TRBD1. The junction had 13 bases not matched to a gene; V was cut back by 8 bases and J by 11 bases. The CDR3 extends over 14 amino acids. Germline lookup yields CDR1 SQVTM and CDR2 ANQGSEA. The chain's CDR3 is CSLGGGTGTTPLHF. The CDR3 DNA reads as TGCAGCCTAGGAGGAGGGACAGGGACGACACCCCTCCACTTT.

V and J are TRBV5-6 and TRBJ1-5; D is undetermined. Germline V gene lookup returns CDR1 SGHDT and CDR2 YYEEEE. The CDR3 consists of 15 residues. V shed 0 bases and J shed 2 bases, with 9 bases lying between them. The CDR3 protein is CASSLGAGGNQPQHF. In DNA form, the CDR3 reads TGTGCCAGCAGCTTGGGGGCTGGTGGCAATCAGCCCCAGCATTTT.

The chain is built from TRBV2 and TRBJ2-1; 8 nucleotides align to TRBD2. The germline gives CDR1 SNHLY, CDR2 FYNNEI. With V trimmed by 7 bases and J by 2 bases, 4 bases remained unmatched. The CDR3 consists of 14 residues. CDR3 nucleotide sequence: TGTGCCAGCACCGGGGGGGGAACCTACAATGAGCAGTTCTTC. Its translation: CASTGGGTYNEQFF. Filled out from reference TRBV2 and TRBJ2-1, the complete variable domain reads EPEVTQTPSHQVTQMGQEVILRCVPISNHLYFYWYRQILGQKVEFLVSFYNNEISEKSEIFDDQFSVERPDGSNFTLKIRSTKLEDSAMYFCASTGGGTYNEQFFGPGTRLTVL.

The chain carries TRBV30 and TRBJ1-2; 9 nucleotides align to TRBD1. Germline CDR1 is GTSNPN and CDR2 is SVGIG (reference sequence). This CDR3 region has 14 residues. V shed 1 base and J 8 bases; nucleotides not matched to a gene: 8. The CDR3 sequence is CAWSDWDRAEGYTF. CDR3 nucleotides: TGTGCCTGGAGTGATTGGGACAGGGCCGAAGGCTACACCTTC.

V usage is TRBV19 and J usage is TRBJ1-1; D call uncertain. Germline V CDR1 and CDR2: LNHDA, SQIVND (reference sequence). V was pared by 4 bases and J by 3 bases, with 12 bases between. The CDR3 covers 14 residues. The CDR3 protein is CASSNGGGDTEAFF. In DNA, the CDR3 is TGTGCCAGTAGTAATGGAGGCGGGGACACTGAAGCTTTCTTT.

The gene calls are TRBV4-1 and TRBJ2-5; 8 bases are a match to TRBD1. The germline CDR1 and CDR2 sequences are MGHRA and YSYEKL. Unmatched junction bases numbered 8, after V lost 1 base and J lost 4 bases. The CDR3 is 16 residues long. CDR3 sequence reads: CASSQVDRGGGETQYF. CDR3 bases: TGCGCCAGCAGCCAAGTAGACAGGGGCGGAGGAGAGACCCAGTACTTC.

The V gene is TRBV6-5, the J gene TRBJ2-7; 11 nucleotides agree with TRBD2. Per the germline V gene, CDR1 is MNHEY and CDR2 is SVGAGI. The CDR3 has 14 amino acids. V lost 6 bases, J lost 3 bases, and 4 bases stayed unmatched. CDR3: CASSLAGGLYEQYF. CDR3 sequence (DNA): TGTGCCAGCAGCCTAGCGGGAGGCCTCTACGAGCAGTACTTC.

The rearrangement joins TRBV19 to TRBJ2-7; TRBD2 might be the D (5 bases). CDR1 and CDR2 (germline): LNHDA, SQIVND (reference sequence). V was cut by 0 bases and J by 6 bases, with 15 bases left in between. This CDR3 is built from 15 residues. The CDR3 sequence is CASSIDPAGRGEQYF. The CDR3 nucleotides are TGTGCCAGTAGTATAGATCCGGCAGGCCGGGGCGAGCAGTACTTC.

V is TRBV5-1 and J is TRBJ2-7; D may be TRBD2 (5 bases). V gave up 0 bases and J gave up 4 bases, with 11 bases separating them. Germline V CDR1 and CDR2: SGHRS, YFSETQ. The CDR3 loop spans 14 amino acids. The CDR3 loop reads CASSLEWPGYEQYF. As DNA, the CDR3 is TGCGCCAGCAGCTTGGAATGGCCGGGATACGAGCAGTACTTC.

V gene TRBV25-1 combines with J gene TRBJ2-3; tentatively, D is TRBD2 (5 bases). The germline CDR1 and CDR2 sequences are MGHDK and SYGVNS. The V and J ends lost 3 bases and 7 bases respectively, with 14 bases between them. CDR3 size: 14 residues. CDR3 in amino acids: CASSDWAGGYTQYF. The CDR3 DNA sequence: TGTGCCAGCAGTGACTGGGCGGGCGGGTATACGCAGTATTTT.

V gene TRBV6-5 combines with J gene TRBJ2-1; possible D gene TRBD1, 7 bases. The CDR3 covers 12 residues. Germline V CDR1 and CDR2: MNHEY, SVGAGI. The ends were cut back, 6 bases at V and 10 bases at J, with 13 bases in the middle. CDR3 in DNA: TGTGCCAGCAGCCGACAGGGAGGCGAGCAGTTCTTC. Protein sequence: CASSRQGGEQFF.

The chain's CDR3 is CASRSLAGGETQYF. In DNA, the CDR3 is TGTGCCAGTAGGTCCCTAGCGGGAGGGGAGACCCAGTACTTC. The chain is built from TRBV19 and TRBJ2-5; 12 nucleotides line up with TRBD2. Germline lookup yields CDR1 LNHDA and CDR2 SQIVND (reference sequence). This CDR3 is 14 amino acids long. V lost 6 bases to trimming and J lost 5 bases; unmatched junction nucleotides: 4.

This chain joins TRBV7-2 and TRBJ1-4; 7 bases agree with TRBD1. J gave up 3 bases and V 5 bases, and 9 bases lay outside the gene matches. The CDR3 sequence is 16 residues long. In germline, CDR1 is SGHTA, CDR2 FQGNSA. The chain's CDR3 is CASSQDTDRPNEKLFF. The CDR3 DNA reads as TGTGCCAGCAGCCAAGATACGGACAGGCCTAATGAAAAACTGTTTTTT.

The chain couples TRBV11-2 to TRBJ2-1; D might be TRBD1 (7 bases). The CDR3 contains 13 residues. V dropped 5 bases and J dropped 4 bases, with 9 bases sitting between them. Germline V gene lookup returns CDR1 SGHAT and CDR2 FQNNGV. The CDR3 DNA sequence: TGTGCCAGCAGCCCAGGGGGGTACAATGAGCAGTTCTTC. Protein sequence: CASSPGGYNEQFF.

A single count supports this clone. This chain connects TRBV4-1 to TRBJ2-5; 7 nucleotides match TRBD1. CDR1 and CDR2 from the germline V gene are MGHRA and YSYEKL. The J segment lost 2 bases and the V segment lost 4 bases, leaving 13 bases of the junction unmatched. The CDR3 length is 17 residues. CDR3 nucleotides: TGCGCCAGCAGCCTTTCAGCTGGACAGGCGAAACAAGAGACCCAGTACTTC. This encodes CASSLSAGQAKQETQYF.